The 21 T cell receptor beta chains reported below all come from one sample, sequenced in a study of identical twins. TCRdb called the 5' RACE reads again in MiXCR, with one record for every CDR3 protein. The table records about 660,000 distinct CDR3 sequences, around 8.6% of them present only once. These records were also assigned to another study, of yellow fever vaccine responses in identical twins.

Sample: PBMCs. These receptors were taken from a woman younger than 30 in good health.

This clonotype turned up a few times. This chain joins TRBV25-1 and TRBJ1-6; possible D gene TRBD1, 5 bases. Germline V lookup: CDR1 MGHDK, CDR2 SYGVNS. CDR3 length: 15 residues. The V and J ends lost 2 bases and 4 bases respectively, with 9 bases between them. CDR3 protein: CASSERTLYNSPLHF. The CDR3 DNA reads TGTGCCAGCAGTGAAAGGACACTATATAATTCACCCCTCCACTTT.

This clonotype was recorded many times. V usage is TRBV14 and J usage is TRBJ2-7; a weak D match, TRBD2 (5 bases). Germline CDR1 and CDR2: SGHDN and FVKESK. Trimming cost V 3 bases and J 6 bases, with 6 bases left between them. The CDR3 has 11 residues. CDR3 sequence reads: CASSHGGEQYF. The CDR3, as DNA: TGTGCCAGCAGCCACGGAGGCGAGCAGTACTTC. The complete variable domain, with remaining parts taken from reference TRBV14 and TRBJ2-7, reads EAGVTQFPSHSVIEKGQTVTLRCDPISGHDNLYWYRRVMGKEIKFLLHFVKESKQDESGMPNNRFLAERTGGTYSTLKVQPAELEDSGVYFCASSHGGEQYFGPGTRLTVT.

The genes are TRBV10-3 and TRBJ1-1; D ambiguous. V was clipped by 6 bases and J by 1 base, with 15 bases between them. Germline assignment: CDR1 ENHRY and CDR2 SYGVKD. The CDR3 runs to 15 residues. Here the CDR3 DNA reads TGTGCCATCAGCCCCCCGGGCAGCCCGAACACTGAAGCTTTCTTT. Its protein product is CAISPPGSPNTEAFF.

This clonotype was found a few times. The CDR3, as DNA: TGTGCCAGCAGGATACTAGCGGGAGGGCCCTCCTTCTCCTACGAGCAGTACTTC. It is translated as CASRILAGGPSFSYEQYF. The rearrangement joins TRBV6-1 to TRBJ2-7, with 13 bases identical to TRBD2. Germline V gives CDR1 MNHNS, CDR2 SASEGT. Losses at the gene ends were 6 bases for V and 0 bases for J; bases not matched to a gene: 11. There are 18 residues in the CDR3.

The CDR3 coding sequence is TGTGCCAGCAGTGCGTCCGGGACTACCTCACTCACTAGGGTCACAGATACGCAGTATTTT. It translates to CASSASGTTSLTRVTDTQYF. The chain links TRBV28 to TRBJ2-3; 7 nucleotides match TRBD2. Germline CDR1 and CDR2: MDHEN and SYDVKM. The CDR3 has 20 residues. V shed 5 bases and J 2 bases; nucleotides not matched to a gene: 22. Drawing the rest from reference TRBV28 and TRBJ2-3, the complete variable domain is DVKVTQSSRYLVKRTGEKVFLECVQDMDHENMFWYRQDPGLGLRLIYFSYDVKMKEKGDIPEGYSVSREKKERFSLILESASTNQTSMYLCASSASGTTSLTRVTDTQYFGPGTRLTVL.

This clonotype has just a few counts. The V gene is TRBV5-1, the J gene TRBJ2-4, with 11 bases matching TRBD1. The CDR3 is made up of 17 amino acids. The V gene end was trimmed by 3 bases and the J gene end by 7 bases; junction bases not matched to a gene: 12. Germline V lookup: CDR1 SGHRS, CDR2 YFSETQ. CDR3 in DNA: TGCGCCAGCAGCTGGACAGGGGGCGAGGGTTGGGCGAACATTCAGTACTTC. Amino acids: CASSWTGGEGWANIQYF. Together with reference TRBV5-1 and TRBJ2-4, the CDR3 gives the full variable domain: KAGVTQTPRYLIKTRGQQVTLSCSPISGHRSVSWYQQTPGQGLQFLFEYFSETQRNKGNFPGRFSGRQFSNSRSEMNVSTLELGDSALYLCASSWTGGEGWANIQYFGAGTRLSVL.

Only a few counts were recorded for this clonotype. CDR3 sequence: CASSQGLGGATGELFF. The CDR3 coding sequence is TGCGCCAGCAGCCAAGGACTAGGGGGCGCGACCGGGGAGCTGTTTTTT. This rearrangement joins TRBV5-1 to TRBJ2-2, with D possibly called TRBD1 or TRBD2 (7 bases each). The CDR3 has 16 amino acids. Trimming cost V 4 bases and J 5 bases, with 18 bases left between them. Looked up from germline, CDR1 is SGHRS and CDR2 is YFSETQ. The whole variable domain, filled in from reference TRBV5-1 and TRBJ2-2, reads KAGVTQTPRYLIKTRGQQVTLSCSPISGHRSVSWYQQTPGQGLQFLFEYFSETQRNKGNFPGRFSGRQFSNSRSEMNVSTLELGDSALYLCASSQGLGGATGELFFGEGSRLTVL.

The rearrangement joins TRBV2 to TRBJ1-5; TRBD1 might be the D (5 bases). Germline CDR1 SNHLY, CDR2 FYNNEI. The CDR3 is 19 residues long. CDR3 protein: CTFSLMSRGVTYSNQPQHF. The CDR3 DNA sequence: TGTACCTTCAGTTTAATGAGTAGAGGGGTTACATATAGCAATCAGCCCCAGCATTTT. Combining the CDR3 with reference TRBV2 and TRBJ1-5 gives the whole variable domain EPEVTQTPSHQVTQMGQEVILRCVPISNHLYFYWYRQILGQKVEFLVSFYNNEISEKSEIFDDQFSVERPDGSNFTLKIRSTKLEDSAMYFCTFSLMSRGVTYSNQPQHFGDGTRLSIL.

In this sample, this clonotype turned up a few times. The chain carries TRBV20-1 and TRBJ1-4, with a weak D call TRBD1 (5 bases). Germline-derived CDR1 and CDR2 are DFQATT and SNEGSKA (reference sequence). The CDR3 runs 13 residues. Trimming removed 0 bases at V and 8 bases at J, with 10 bases between. The CDR3 sequence: CSARDYKGEKLFF. Written as DNA, the CDR3 is TGCAGTGCTAGAGATTACAAGGGGGAAAAACTGTTTTTT.

The sample holds a few counts of this clonotype. The gene calls are TRBV6-1 and TRBJ2-7, with 7 bases fitting TRBD1. The V gene end was trimmed by 8 bases and the J gene end by 3 bases; junction bases not matched to a gene: 7. The CDR3 loop spans 13 amino acids. Germline V gene lookup returns CDR1 MNHNS and CDR2 SASEGT. The CDR3 loop reads CASGQANLYEQYF. The CDR3 nucleotides are TGTGCCAGCGGACAGGCAAACCTCTACGAGCAGTACTTC.

The chain carries TRBV6-2 or TRBV6-3 and TRBJ2-1, with a possible D match to TRBD1 (6 bases). The ends were cut back, 8 bases at V and 1 base at J, with 21 bases in the middle. Germline V lookup: CDR1 MNHEY, CDR2 SVGEGT. CDR3 length: 17 amino acids. CDR3 DNA: TGTGCCAGCCGCGGACAGAGGGAGTCGGTGTCCTACAATGAGCAGTTCTTC. Translating it yields CASRGQRESVSYNEQFF.

This clonotype showed up just a few times. The chain combines TRBV11-2 with TRBJ2-1, with D unresolved. V lost 0 bases and J 0 bases, leaving 9 bases between the germline ends. There are 16 residues in the CDR3. Germline CDR1 SGHAT, CDR2 FQNNGV. The CDR3 loop is CASSLESVSSYNEQFF. For the CDR3, the DNA is TGTGCCAGCAGCTTAGAGTCAGTAAGCTCCTACAATGAGCAGTTCTTC.

This clonotype has at least ten counts. This rearrangement joins TRBV28 to TRBJ1-2; a weak D match, TRBD1 (5 bases). This CDR3 spans 13 amino acids. Germline CDR1 reads MDHEN; CDR2 reads SYDVKM. V was cut by 3 bases and J by 3 bases, with 8 bases left in between. The CDR3 DNA sequence: TGTGCCAGCAGTTTTGGGGGGGACTATGGCTACACCTTC. Translation: CASSFGGDYGYTF.

The V gene is TRBV24-1, the J gene TRBJ2-5; D is unclear. Deletions cut 2 bases from V and 0 bases from J, with 15 bases between. Germline V lookup: CDR1 KGHDR, CDR2 SFDVKD. The CDR3 length is 17 residues. This chain's CDR3 is CATSDSPLAGDQETQYF. CDR3 sequence (DNA): TGTGCCACCAGTGATTCCCCACTTGCTGGGGACCAAGAGACCCAGTACTTC.

V and J are TRBV2 and TRBJ2-7; TRBD2 might be the D (6 bases). In germline, CDR1 is SNHLY, CDR2 FYNNEI. The CDR3 is 14 amino acids. The V end was cut by 5 bases, the J end by 2 bases, with 13 bases between. The CDR3 sequence: CASSPSELTYEQYF. The CDR3 nucleotides read TGTGCCAGCAGTCCTAGCGAATTAACCTACGAGCAGTACTTC. The full variable domain, with the rest looked up from reference TRBV2 and TRBJ2-7, is EPEVTQTPSHQVTQMGQEVILRCVPISNHLYFYWYRQILGQKVEFLVSFYNNEISEKSEIFDDQFSVERPDGSNFTLKIRSTKLEDSAMYFCASSPSELTYEQYFGPGTRLTVT.

The V call is TRBV29-1, the J call TRBJ2-7; D call uncertain. The CDR3 spans 12 residues. From germline, CDR1 is SQVTM and CDR2 ANQGSEA. V lost 8 bases and J 2 bases, leaving 13 bases between the germline ends. The CDR3 sequence: CSYSAETYEQYF. The CDR3 DNA is TGCAGCTACTCGGCAGAGACCTACGAGCAGTACTTC.

This clonotype has only a few counts. The chain is built from TRBV20-1 and TRBJ2-1; 7 nucleotides match TRBD2. Losses at the gene ends were 1 base for V and 9 bases for J; bases not matched to a gene: 6. Germline V CDR1 and CDR2: DFQATT, SNEGSKA (reference sequence). CDR3 length equals 13 residues. CDR3 region: CSARGRGEGEQFF. The CDR3 bases are TGCAGTGCTAGAGGTCGGGGGGAGGGTGAGCAGTTCTTC.

This clonotype turned up a few times. The rearrangement joins TRBV7-8 to TRBJ2-1; possible D gene TRBD2, 6 bases. The CDR3 contains 14 residues. V was trimmed by 6 bases and J by 1 base, leaving 10 bases between them. Germline CDR1 SGHVS, CDR2 FQNEAQ. The CDR3 here is CASRSGGSYNEQFF. CDR3 DNA sequence: TGTGCCAGCAGATCCGGGGGTTCCTACAATGAGCAGTTCTTC.

The genes are TRBV20-1 and TRBJ2-1, with 10 nucleotides matching TRBD2. This CDR3 spans 14 amino acids. The V gene end was trimmed by 6 bases and the J gene end by 5 bases; junction bases not matched to a gene: 7. CDR1 and CDR2 (germline): DFQATT, SNEGSKA (reference sequence). The DNA for the CDR3 is TGCAGTGCCCGGACTAGCGGAGTCAACAATGAGCAGTTCTTC. Amino acid sequence: CSARTSGVNNEQFF.

There are many counts of this clonotype. The J gene is TRBJ1-3, the V gene TRBV6-2 or TRBV6-3; the match to TRBD1 covers 7 bases. Losses at the gene ends were 6 bases for V and 4 bases for J; bases not matched to a gene: 9. Germline-derived CDR1 and CDR2 are MNHEY and SVGEGT. The CDR3 is made up of 15 amino acids. The CDR3 loop is CASSGIQGTGNTIYF. The CDR3 nucleotides are TGTGCCAGCAGCGGAATACAGGGGACCGGAAACACCATATATTTT.

This clonotype has more than one count but fewer than ten. The chain employs TRBV7-2 and TRBJ1-1, with D unclear. Germline V gives CDR1 SGHTA, CDR2 FQGNSA. The V gene lost 0 bases and the J gene lost 0 bases, with 5 bases spanning the gap. The CDR3 is 14 residues long. The CDR3 loop reads CASSLANVNTEAFF. CDR3 nucleotide sequence: TGTGCCAGCAGCTTAGCAAACGTGAACACTGAAGCTTTCTTT.